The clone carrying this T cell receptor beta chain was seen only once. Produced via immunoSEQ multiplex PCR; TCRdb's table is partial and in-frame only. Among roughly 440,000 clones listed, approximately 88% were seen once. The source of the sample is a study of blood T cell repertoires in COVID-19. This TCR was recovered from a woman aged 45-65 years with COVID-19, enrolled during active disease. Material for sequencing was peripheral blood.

CDR3 in amino acids: CASSQKQGGNEKLFF. The CDR3 region has the DNA TGTGCCAGCAGCCAAAAACAGGGGGGGAATGAAAAACTGTTTTTT. This chain connects TRBV5-4 to TRBJ1-4, with 8 positions matching TRBD1. Germline CDR1 and CDR2: SGHNT and YYREEE (reference sequence). Trimming at V came to 4 bases and at J to 5 bases, leaving 7 bases not matched to a gene. CDR3 length equals 15 residues.